One and the same sample provided the 21 T cell receptor beta chains below, sequenced in a study of blood T cell repertoires in COVID-19. The assay was immunoSEQ multiplex PCR, and TCRdb's table has in-frame clones only and misses some. Among around 480,000 clones listed, 87% were seen once. The sequencing input was PBMCs or T cells enriched from blood (not recorded which). The receptors derive from a woman under 30 who had recovered from COVID-19.

This sequence joins TRBV5-8 and TRBJ2-7, with a tentative D call TRBD2 (5 bases). CDR1 is SGHTS and CDR2 is YDEGEE in the germline V gene. The ends were cut back, 2 bases at V and 0 bases at J, with 15 bases in the middle. The CDR3 runs 16 residues. The CDR3 spells CASSLYRPGSSYEQYF. The CDR3 DNA sequence: TGTGCCAGCAGCTTATACCGGCCGGGAAGCTCCTACGAGCAGTACTTC. Variable domain in full (rest from reference TRBV5-8 and TRBJ2-7): EAGVTQSPTHLIKTRGQQATLRCSPISGHTSVYWYQQALGLGLQFLLWYDEGEERNRGNFPPRFSGRQFPNYSSELNVNALELEDSALYLCASSLYRPGSSYEQYFGPGTRLTVT.

The chain has TRBV6-6 and TRBJ1-1, with 8 bases fitting TRBD1. Germline-derived CDR1 and CDR2 are MNHNY and SVGAGI (reference sequence). The CDR3 has 15 residues. J lost 0 bases, V lost 2 bases, and 2 bases had no gene match. Written as DNA, the CDR3 is TGTGCCAGCAGTTACCAGGGGGCGCTGAACACTGAAGCTTTCTTT. It is translated as CASSYQGALNTEAFF.

The count of this clone is one. The genes are TRBV5-4 and TRBJ1-6, with 7 bases identical to TRBD1. The germline CDR1 and CDR2 sequences are SGHNT and YYREEE (reference sequence). The CDR3 is 13 amino acids. Trimming took 7 bases from V and 6 from J; bases not matched to a gene: 4. Here the CDR3 reads CASRQGTNSPLHF. CDR3 in DNA: TGTGCCAGCCGACAGGGAACTAATTCACCCCTCCACTTT. Full variable domain (rest looked up from reference TRBV5-4 and TRBJ1-6): ETGVTQSPTHLIKTRGQQVTLRCSSQSGHNTVSWYQQALGQGPQFIFQYYREEENGRGNFPPRFSGLQFPNYSSELNVNALELDDSALYLCASRQGTNSPLHFGNGTRLTVT.

The rearrangement uses TRBV21-1 and TRBJ1-2; the table names TRBD1, a call not compared with the DNA. TRBV21-1 counts as a pseudogene. The CDR3 spans 17 residues. Here the CDR3 DNA reads TGTGCCAGCAGCAAAGCGGATGGGCAGCCGAAGAAATATGGCTACACCTTC. Translation gives CASSKADGQPKKYGYTF.

CDR3 amino acids: CASSLEGELFF. The CDR3 bases are TGTGCCAGCAGCTTGGAGGGGGAGCTGTTTTTT. The chain couples TRBV6-5 to TRBJ2-2; D unclear. The CDR3 consists of 11 residues. The V and J ends lost 6 bases and 8 bases respectively, with 7 bases between them. Per the germline V gene, CDR1 is MNHEY and CDR2 is SVGAGI.

This rearrangement joins TRBV28 to TRBJ2-1; D not certain. Trimming left V 0 bases short and J 1 base short, with 7 bases between. Germline values: CDR1 MDHEN, CDR2 SYDVKM. This CDR3 is built from 15 residues. CDR3 protein: CASSLWTSSYNEQFF. CDR3 nucleotide sequence: TGTGCCAGCAGTTTATGGACTTCTTCCTACAATGAGCAGTTCTTC.

The V and J genes are TRBV4-1 and TRBJ1-4, with D possibly being TRBD1 (5 bases). The CDR3 has 15 residues. V lost 4 bases to trimming and J lost 1 base, with 10 bases between them. Germline values: CDR1 MGHRA, CDR2 YSYEKL. The CDR3 spells CASSLFRETNEKLFF. The CDR3 DNA sequence: TGCGCCAGCAGCCTATTCAGGGAAACTAATGAAAAACTGTTTTTT.

The chain joins TRBV28 to TRBJ1-2, with 7 nucleotides matching TRBD1. Germline assignment: CDR1 MDHEN and CDR2 SYDVKM. J lost 1 base, V lost 4 bases, and 9 bases had no gene match. CDR3 length: 16 amino acids. The CDR3 protein is CASSSPEGGHNYGYTF. CDR3 coding DNA: TGTGCCAGCAGTTCTCCCGAAGGGGGCCATAACTATGGCTACACCTTC.

This sequence joins TRBV4-1 and TRBJ1-2; 10 bases are shared with TRBD1. The CDR3 runs to 17 residues. V was pared by 4 bases and J by 7 bases, with 15 bases of the junction left unmatched. Per the germline V gene, CDR1 is MGHRA and CDR2 is YSYEKL. The CDR3 region has the DNA TGCGCCAGCAGCCCTCGGGACAGGGGAACGCCAAGGGCTGGCTACACCTTC. As protein: CASSPRDRGTPRAGYTF.

The CDR3 is CASRVNAGEFYEQYF. CDR3 nucleotides: TGTGCCAGCAGGGTGAACGCGGGGGAGTTTTACGAGCAGTACTTC. J is TRBJ2-7 and V is TRBV2; 7 bases align to TRBD2. V lost 6 bases, J lost 4 bases, and 12 bases stayed unmatched. The germline CDR1 and CDR2 sequences are SNHLY and FYNNEI. The CDR3 runs to 15 residues.

This chain uses TRBV12-3 or TRBV12-4 with TRBJ2-3; D may be TRBD2 (5 bases). CDR3 length: 13 residues. Trimming pared 3 bases from V and 3 bases from J, leaving 7 bases between. The CDR3 sequence: CASSFRGTDTQYF. CDR3 nucleotide sequence: TGTGCCAGCAGTTTTCGGGGAACAGATACGCAGTATTTT.

This clone came up once. The chain couples TRBV5-1 to TRBJ1-6; D gene unclear. This CDR3 region has 13 residues. Trimming took 9 bases from V and 8 from J, leaving 15 bases between them. Germline V gives CDR1 SGHRS, CDR2 YFSETQ. For the CDR3, the DNA is TGCGCCACCCGGGAGGAGCTTGATTCACCCCTCCACTTT. Its protein product is CATREELDSPLHF.

The V call is TRBV6-5, the J call TRBJ1-5, with a weak D call TRBD1 (6 bases). The CDR3 spans 13 residues. Trimming stripped 6 bases from V and 7 bases from J, with 13 bases between. Germline CDR1 MNHEY, CDR2 SVGAGI. The CDR3 sequence is CASRRTVIQPQHF. The CDR3 nucleotides read TGTGCCAGCAGAAGGACAGTTATCCAGCCCCAGCATTTT.

This chain connects TRBV6-5 to TRBJ2-7; 12 bases agree with TRBD1. The CDR3 consists of 14 residues. CDR1 MNHEY and CDR2 SVGAGI come from the germline V gene. Germline trimming cut 11 bases from V and 6 bases from J; bases unmatched to any gene: 11. CDR3 coding DNA: TGTGCCGGGAAACCGGGACAGGGGGCGTTCGAGCAGTACTTC. Protein product: CAGKPGQGAFEQYF.

The chain carries TRBV6-5 and TRBJ2-1, with 7 bases matching TRBD2. Germline trimming cut 6 bases from V and 5 bases from J; bases unmatched to any gene: 10. The germline CDR1 and CDR2 sequences are MNHEY and SVGAGI. This CDR3 is 15 amino acids long. The CDR3 is CASRPGTSVDNEQFF. CDR3 DNA sequence: TGTGCCAGCAGGCCGGGAACTAGCGTGGACAATGAGCAGTTCTTC.

The chain employs TRBV4-1 and TRBJ1-5; D is ambiguous. The V gene's germline CDR1 is MGHRA and CDR2 YSYEKL. The length of the CDR3 is 14 residues. With 1 base removed from V and 3 bases from J, the gap between germline ends came to 7 bases. CDR3 coding DNA: TGCGCCAGCAGCCAAGCGCGAGACAATCAGCCCCAGCATTTT. This translates into CASSQARDNQPQHF.

V is TRBV27 and J is TRBJ2-5; possible D gene TRBD1, 6 bases. This CDR3 has 12 amino acids. Germline-derived CDR1 and CDR2 are MNHEY and SMNVEV (reference sequence). The ends were cut back, 4 bases at V and 5 bases at J, with 8 bases in the middle. CDR3 residues: CASSYRGETQYF. The CDR3 region has the DNA TGTGCCAGCAGTTATAGGGGGGAGACCCAGTACTTC.

V and J are TRBV15 and TRBJ1-3, with 7 positions matching TRBD1. This CDR3 region has 16 residues. CDR1 is LNHNV, CDR2 YYDKDF, per germline (reference sequence). The trim removed 1 base at V and 0 bases at J, leaving 3 bases unmatched. The CDR3 sequence is CATSRGGTASGNTIYF. CDR3 in DNA: TGTGCCACCAGCAGAGGTGGGACAGCCTCTGGAAACACCATATATTTT.

The V call is TRBV19, the J call TRBJ1-1, with 7 bases aligning to TRBD1. Germline V gives CDR1 LNHDA, CDR2 SQIVND (reference sequence). The CDR3 covers 18 residues. J lost 8 bases, V lost 3 bases, and 21 bases had no gene match. Here the CDR3 DNA reads TGTGCCAGTAGTATCCTATCAGGACAGGTAGGCCGGGCAAACGAAGCTTTCTTT. Translated: CASSILSGQVGRANEAFF.

V usage is TRBV7-8 and J usage is TRBJ2-3; 8 bases match TRBD2. V was clipped by 0 bases and J by 0 bases; unmatched bases: 11. The CDR3 is 19 amino acids. CDR1 is SGHVS and CDR2 is FQNEAQ in the germline V gene. CDR3 sequence (DNA): TGTGCCAGCAGCTTAGCCTTGACTCCTAGCGGGCTAAGCACAGATACGCAGTATTTT. Translation gives CASSLALTPSGLSTDTQYF. Full variable domain (outside the CDR3, taken from reference TRBV7-8 and TRBJ2-3): GAGVSQSPRYKVAKRGQDVALRCDPISGHVSLFWYQQALGQGPEFLTYFQNEAQLDKSGLPSDRFFAERPEGSVSTLKIQRTQQEDSAVYLCASSLALTPSGLSTDTQYFGPGTRLTVL.

This clone was observed a few times. The chain joins TRBV7-2 to TRBJ2-1; TRBD2 matches 10 bases. Trimming cost V 5 bases and J 4 bases; bases outside gene matches: 8. The CDR3 runs to 16 residues. In germline, CDR1 is SGHTA, CDR2 FQGNSA. The CDR3 loop reads CASSLNSGGRYNEQFF. The CDR3 nucleotides read TGTGCCAGCAGCCTCAATAGCGGGGGGAGGTACAATGAGCAGTTCTTC.